The 24 T cell receptor beta chains below were found in one sample sequenced in a study of long-term antiretroviral therapy in people with HIV. Sequencing relied on immunoSEQ assay v3.0, run at survey level. The data were produced by immunoSEQ multiplex PCR, yet TCRdb's version contains in-frame clones alone and is incomplete. The table has about 16,000 clones, about 86% seen once. Sequencing used unsorted PBMCs, obtained 2.3 years before starting antiretroviral therapy. Receptors were obtained from a woman younger than 45 with HIV.

This chain uses TRBV7-2 with TRBJ1-3; TRBD1 is a possible D gene (5 bases). V was clipped by 4 bases and J by 1 base, with 8 bases between them. The CDR3 extends over 14 amino acids. The germline CDR1 and CDR2 sequences are SGHTA and FQGNSA. CDR3 nucleotides: TGTGCCAGCAGCTCAGGGTGGTCTGGAAACACCATATATTTT. Translating gives CASSSGWSGNTIYF.

This clone was recorded once. The chain is built from TRBV6-1 and TRBJ2-2; 8 bases are a match to TRBD2. The CDR3 length is 17 residues. Germline V CDR1 and CDR2: MNHNS, SASEGT. V lost 1 base, J lost 7 bases, and 11 bases stayed unmatched. CDR3 residues: CASSEDIGGALIGELFF. CDR3 sequence (DNA): TGTGCCAGCAGTGAAGATATCGGGGGGGCGCTTATCGGGGAGCTGTTTTTT.

This chain connects TRBV4-1 to TRBJ1-1; D unclear. The V gene's germline CDR1 is MGHRA and CDR2 YSYEKL. This CDR3 has 14 residues. Trimming removed 3 bases at V and 0 bases at J, with 8 bases between. CDR3 sequence: CASSHSVMNTEAFF. CDR3 DNA: TGCGCCAGCAGCCACTCCGTCATGAACACTGAAGCTTTCTTT.

CDR3 residues: CASSQVFTSTAITEKLFF. The CDR3 DNA reads TGTGCCAGCAGCCAAGTTTTTACCTCGACAGCTATTACTGAAAAACTGTTTTTT. The V call is TRBV4-2, the J call TRBJ1-4; TRBD1 is a possible D gene (5 bases). CDR1 LGHNA and CDR2 YNFKEQ come from the germline V gene. The length of the CDR3 is 18 residues. V lost 1 base and J lost 7, with 22 bases in between.

The chain couples TRBV9 to TRBJ2-1; TRBD1 agrees at 8 bases. J was trimmed by 7 bases and V by 0 bases; bases with no gene match: 9. The germline V gene has CDR1 SGDLS and CDR2 YYNGEE. This CDR3 contains 16 residues. The CDR3 nucleotides read TGTGCCAGCAGCGTAGCTCCGGACAGGGTCGGGAATGAGCAGTTCTTC. It translates to CASSVAPDRVGNEQFF.

The chain links TRBV30 to TRBJ2-5; 7 nucleotides agree with TRBD1. Germline assignment: CDR1 GTSNPN and CDR2 SVGIG (reference sequence). The CDR3 has 14 residues. V shed 4 bases, J shed 7 bases, and the junction held 12 bases outside the gene matches. The CDR3 region is CAWKNEGASGTQYF. In DNA form, the CDR3 reads TGTGCCTGGAAAAATGAGGGGGCAAGTGGGACCCAGTACTTC.

CDR3 protein: CASSLSPRGTNEKLFF. Written as DNA, the CDR3 is TGCGCCAGCAGCTTATCGCCCCGGGGGACTAATGAAAAACTGTTTTTT. This chain uses TRBV5-1 with TRBJ1-4, with D tentatively TRBD1 (5 bases). Trimming left V 2 bases short and J 2 bases short, with 13 bases between. Germline loops: CDR1 SGHRS, CDR2 YFSETQ. There are 16 residues in the CDR3.

There are a few counts of this clone. This sequence joins TRBV30 and TRBJ2-7, with D possibly matching TRBD1 (6 bases). The V gene's germline CDR1 is GTSNPN and CDR2 SVGIG (reference sequence). Trimming took off 4 bases at V and 2 bases at J, with 15 bases between the two ends. The CDR3 loop spans 14 amino acids. Here the CDR3 reads CAWNSGRGTYEQYF. The CDR3 DNA sequence: TGTGCCTGGAACTCTGGCAGGGGAACCTACGAGCAGTACTTC.

The chain has TRBV19 and TRBJ2-3; no clear D. Trimming removed 6 bases from V and 0 bases from J, with 7 bases in between. The CDR3 consists of 13 residues. The germline V gene has CDR1 LNHDA and CDR2 SQIVND (reference sequence). Here the CDR3 reads CASRGTSTDTQYF. The CDR3 nucleotides read TGTGCCAGTAGAGGTACTAGCACAGATACGCAGTATTTT.

J is TRBJ2-7 and V is TRBV15; a possible D gene is TRBD1 (6 bases). CDR3 length equals 12 residues. V dropped 5 bases and J dropped 7 bases, with 12 bases sitting between them. Germline CDR1 and CDR2: LNHNV and YYDKDF (reference sequence). The CDR3 bases are TGTGCCACCAGCCTCAGGGGAGAAGAGCAGTACTTC. Encoded protein: CATSLRGEEQYF.

V is TRBV13 and J is TRBJ1-1; D remains unclear. Germline lookup yields CDR1 PRHDT and CDR2 FYEKMQ (reference sequence). Trimming took off 3 bases at V and 4 bases at J, with 9 bases between the two ends. The CDR3 has 13 amino acids. The CDR3 DNA sequence: TGTGCCAGCAGCTTCCTACTTTTCACTGAAGCTTTCTTT. Protein: CASSFLLFTEAFF.

The rearrangement uses TRBV27 and TRBJ1-1, with D maybe TRBD1 (5 bases). The germline V gene encodes CDR1 MNHEY and CDR2 SMNVEV (reference sequence). Trimming took off 3 bases at V and 4 bases at J, with 9 bases between the two ends. The CDR3 has 13 amino acids. The CDR3 DNA is TGTGCCAGCAGTTTCAGGGAAGGCACTGAAGCTTTCTTT. It encodes CASSFREGTEAFF.

The rearrangement uses TRBV9 and TRBJ1-4; TRBD1 might be the D (6 bases). Deletions cut 3 bases from V and 7 bases from J, with 22 bases between. Germline V lookup: CDR1 SGDLS, CDR2 YYNGEE. This CDR3 has 17 amino acids. The CDR3 sequence: CASSERPTGINSEKLFF. As DNA, the CDR3 is TGTGCCAGCAGCGAGCGACCTACAGGGATTAATTCTGAAAAACTGTTTTTT.

This chain links TRBV29-1 with TRBJ2-2; perhaps TRBD2 as D (6 bases). Deletions cut 4 bases from V and 5 bases from J, with 17 bases between. CDR3 length equals 15 residues. CDR1 and CDR2 from the germline V gene are SQVTM and ANQGSEA. CDR3 nucleotides: TGCAGCGTTGGATTACGGGGGTTGGAGACCGGGGAGCTGTTTTTT. This encodes CSVGLRGLETGELFF.

The chain carries TRBV5-1 and TRBJ2-1, with 10 bases identical to TRBD2. CDR1 is SGHRS, CDR2 YFSETQ, per germline. The CDR3 covers 18 residues. The V gene end was trimmed by 0 bases and the J gene end by 4 bases; junction bases not matched to a gene: 10. CDR3 residues: CASSLAFSSGGLYNEQFF. In DNA, the CDR3 is TGCGCCAGCAGCTTGGCCTTTTCTAGCGGGGGCCTATACAATGAGCAGTTCTTC.

On this clone itself: Distinct nucleotide sequences in the sample also encode this CDR3. The chain has TRBV4-3 and TRBJ2-3, with D perhaps assigned TRBD1 or TRBD2 (5 bases each). Germline CDR1 LGHNA, CDR2 YSLEER. Trimming cost V 4 bases and J 3 bases, with 11 bases left between them. This CDR3 is built from 14 residues. This CDR3 reads CASSPTGPTDTQYF. The CDR3 DNA follows: TGCGCCAGCAGCCCTACGGGGCCAACAGATACGCAGTATTTT.

The chain employs TRBV4-1 and TRBJ2-5; D is undetermined. Trimming removed 4 bases at V and 5 bases at J, with 11 bases between. This CDR3 is built from 13 residues. The germline gives CDR1 MGHRA, CDR2 YSYEKL. CDR3 sequence (DNA): TGCGCCAGCAGCCTTAGGGTGGACGAGACCCAGTACTTC. Its translation is CASSLRVDETQYF.

The chain combines TRBV10-3 with TRBJ2-2, with 7 positions matching TRBD2. CDR3 size: 18 residues. The V and J ends lost 4 bases and 1 base, in that order; junction bases with no gene match: 12. Per germline, CDR1 ENHRY and CDR2 SYGVKD. Written as DNA, the CDR3 is TGTGCCATCAGTGGTCTTGTTAGGAGCGGGATGAACACCGGGGAGCTGTTTTTT. Residues: CAISGLVRSGMNTGELFF.

This chain links TRBV4-3 with TRBJ1-6, with 10 positions matching TRBD1. Germline V gene data show CDR1 as LGHNA and CDR2 as YSLEER. The V segment lost 2 bases and the J segment 10 bases; nucleotides outside the gene matches: 17. The CDR3 sequence is 19 residues long. In DNA form, the CDR3 reads TGCGCCAGCAGCCAACCCGCATGGAAGGCCGGGACAGGGGAATCACCCCTCCACTTT. Amino acids: CASSQPAWKAGTGESPLHF.

This rearrangement joins TRBV7-2 to TRBJ2-1, with D maybe TRBD1 (6 bases). Trimming cost V 6 bases and J 1 base, with 13 bases left between them. Germline lookup yields CDR1 SGHTA and CDR2 FQGNSA. The CDR3 totals 15 residues. CDR3 coding DNA: TGTGCCAGCAGACCGACAGGCCTTTCCTACAATGAGCAGTTCTTC. It is translated as CASRPTGLSYNEQFF.

The rearrangement links TRBV7-2 to TRBJ1-2; 8 bases match TRBD1. The V gene's germline CDR1 is SGHTA and CDR2 FQGNSA. The V and J ends lost 7 bases and 7 bases, in that order; junction bases with no gene match: 5. The CDR3 is made up of 12 amino acids. The CDR3 reads CASTQTGVGYTF. Written as DNA, the CDR3 is TGTGCCAGCACCCAGACAGGGGTTGGCTACACCTTC.

The chain couples TRBV5-4 to TRBJ2-2; D possibly corresponds to TRBD1 (5 bases). Trimming took 5 bases from V and 4 from J, leaving 18 bases between them. Per the germline V gene, CDR1 is SGHNT and CDR2 is YYREEE (reference sequence). The CDR3 contains 16 residues. The CDR3 sequence is CASSRPQGSTTGELFF. Here the CDR3 DNA reads TGTGCCAGCAGTCGTCCGCAGGGTAGCACCACCGGGGAGCTGTTTTTT.

The gene calls are TRBV14 and TRBJ2-7; D may correspond to TRBD1 or TRBD2 (6 bases each). The germline CDR1 and CDR2 sequences are SGHDN and FVKESK. Trimming stripped 4 bases from V and 5 bases from J, with 21 bases between. This CDR3 spans 16 amino acids. The DNA of the CDR3 is TGTGCCAGCAGCCCGGGGGCGGGGCGGTTTTGGGACGAGCAGTACTTC. This translates into CASSPGAGRFWDEQYF.

V is TRBV30 and J is TRBJ1-4, with D tentatively TRBD1 (6 bases). V dropped 4 bases and J dropped 8 bases, with 14 bases sitting between them. The CDR3 runs to 13 residues. Germline V CDR1 and CDR2: GTSNPN, SVGIG (reference sequence). The DNA for the CDR3 is TGTGCCTGGACTCCCAGGGGTGGAGAAAAACTGTTTTTT. This sequence encodes CAWTPRGGEKLFF.